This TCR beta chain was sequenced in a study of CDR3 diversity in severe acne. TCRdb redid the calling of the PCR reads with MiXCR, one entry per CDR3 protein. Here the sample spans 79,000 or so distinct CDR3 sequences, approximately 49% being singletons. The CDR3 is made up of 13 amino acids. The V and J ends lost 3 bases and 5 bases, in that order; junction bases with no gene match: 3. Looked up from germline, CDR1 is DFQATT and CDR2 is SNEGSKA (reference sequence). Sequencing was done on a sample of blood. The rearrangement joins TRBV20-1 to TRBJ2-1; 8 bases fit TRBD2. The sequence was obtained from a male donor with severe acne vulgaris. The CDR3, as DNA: TGCAGTGCTAGCGGGAGGGCGGACAATGAGCAGTTCTTC. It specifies CSASGRADNEQFF.